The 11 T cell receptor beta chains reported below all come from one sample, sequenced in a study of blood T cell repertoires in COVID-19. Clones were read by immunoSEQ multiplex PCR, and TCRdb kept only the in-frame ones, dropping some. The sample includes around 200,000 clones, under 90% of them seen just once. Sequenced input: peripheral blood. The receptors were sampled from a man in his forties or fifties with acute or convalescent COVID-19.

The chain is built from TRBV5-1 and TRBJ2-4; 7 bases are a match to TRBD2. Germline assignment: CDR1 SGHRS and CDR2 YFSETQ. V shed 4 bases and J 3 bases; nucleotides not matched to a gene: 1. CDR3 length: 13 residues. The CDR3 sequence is CASSQRGKNIQYF. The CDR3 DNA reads TGCGCCAGCAGCCAGCGGGGCAAAAACATTCAGTACTTC.

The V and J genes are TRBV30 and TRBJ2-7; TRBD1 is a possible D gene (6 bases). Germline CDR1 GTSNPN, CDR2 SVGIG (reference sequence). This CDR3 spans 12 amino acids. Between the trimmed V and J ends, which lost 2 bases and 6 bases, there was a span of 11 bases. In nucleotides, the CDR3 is TGTGCCTGGAGTCCAGGGGCGCTCGAGCAGTACTTC. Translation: CAWSPGALEQYF.

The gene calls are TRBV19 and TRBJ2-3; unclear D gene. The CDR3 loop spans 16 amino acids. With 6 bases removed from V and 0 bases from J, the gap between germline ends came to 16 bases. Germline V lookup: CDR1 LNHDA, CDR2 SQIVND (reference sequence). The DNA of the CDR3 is TGTGCCAGTAGCCCTACGACACCGGCTAGCACAGATACGCAGTATTTT. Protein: CASSPTTPASTDTQYF.

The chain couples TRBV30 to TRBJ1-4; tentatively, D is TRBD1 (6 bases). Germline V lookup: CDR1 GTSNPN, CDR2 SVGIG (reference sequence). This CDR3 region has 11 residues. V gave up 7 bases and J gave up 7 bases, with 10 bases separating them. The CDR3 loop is CAYQTGEKLFF. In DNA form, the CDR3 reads TGTGCCTACCAGACAGGTGAAAAACTGTTTTTT. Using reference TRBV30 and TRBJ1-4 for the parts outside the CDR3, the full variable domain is SQTIHQWPATLVQPVGSPLSLECTVEGTSNPNLYWYRQAAGRGLQLLFYSVGIGQISSEVPQNLSASRPQDRQFILSSKKLLLSDSGFYLCAYQTGEKLFFGSGTQLSVL.

CDR3 residues: CAMRQGPTGELFF. Here the CDR3 DNA reads TGTGCCATGAGACAGGGGCCCACCGGGGAGCTGTTTTTT. The V gene is TRBV10-3, the J gene TRBJ2-2; TRBD1 aligns across 8 bases. Germline V lookup: CDR1 ENHRY, CDR2 SYGVKD. The CDR3 consists of 13 residues. V lost 9 bases to trimming and J lost 4 bases; unmatched junction nucleotides: 4.

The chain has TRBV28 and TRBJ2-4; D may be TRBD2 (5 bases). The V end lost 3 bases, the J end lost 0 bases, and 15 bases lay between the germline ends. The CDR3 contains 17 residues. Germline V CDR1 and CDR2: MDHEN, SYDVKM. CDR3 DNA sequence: TGTGCCAGCAGTTTCAAGCCTCCCGGGGTAGCCAAAAACATTCAGTACTTC. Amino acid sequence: CASSFKPPGVAKNIQYF. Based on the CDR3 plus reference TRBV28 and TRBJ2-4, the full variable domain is DVKVTQSSRYLVKRTGEKVFLECVQDMDHENMFWYRQDPGLGLRLIYFSYDVKMKEKGDIPEGYSVSREKKERFSLILESASTNQTSMYLCASSFKPPGVAKNIQYFGAGTRLSVL.

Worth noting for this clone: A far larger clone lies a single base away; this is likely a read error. CDR3 in DNA: TGTGCCAGCAGCTCGACAGGCTACGAGCAGTACTTC. Protein product: CASSSTGYEQYF. The rearrangement uses TRBV7-6 and TRBJ2-7; a possible D gene is TRBD1 (6 bases). The V and J ends lost 4 bases and 3 bases respectively, with 7 bases between them. Germline CDR1 SGHVS, CDR2 FNYEAQ. CDR3 length equals 12 residues.

The CDR3 spells CASSTRIYDGRTGELFF. The CDR3, as DNA: TGTGCCAGCAGTACGCGTATCTATGACGGCAGGACCGGGGAGCTGTTTTTT. The chain joins TRBV28 to TRBJ2-2; D ambiguous. The length of the CDR3 is 17 residues. Trimming shortened V by 5 bases and J by 5 bases, and 21 bases separated the two germline ends. In germline, CDR1 is MDHEN, CDR2 SYDVKM. Variable domain in full (rest from reference TRBV28 and TRBJ2-2): DVKVTQSSRYLVKRTGEKVFLECVQDMDHENMFWYRQDPGLGLRLIYFSYDVKMKEKGDIPEGYSVSREKKERFSLILESASTNQTSMYLCASSTRIYDGRTGELFFGEGSRLTVL.

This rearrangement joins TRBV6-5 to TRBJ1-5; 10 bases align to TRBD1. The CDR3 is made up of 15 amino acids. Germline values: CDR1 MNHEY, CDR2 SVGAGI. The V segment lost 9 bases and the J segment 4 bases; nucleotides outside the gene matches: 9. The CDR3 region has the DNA TGTGCCAGTGACAGGGGGCGAGTCGGGAATCAGCCCCAGCATTTT. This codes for CASDRGRVGNQPQHF.

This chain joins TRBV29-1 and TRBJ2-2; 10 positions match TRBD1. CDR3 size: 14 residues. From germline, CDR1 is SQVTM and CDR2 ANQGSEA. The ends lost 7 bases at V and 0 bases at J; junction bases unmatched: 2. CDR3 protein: CSGGQGTNTGELFF. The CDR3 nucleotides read TGCAGCGGGGGACAGGGGACGAACACCGGGGAGCTGTTTTTT.

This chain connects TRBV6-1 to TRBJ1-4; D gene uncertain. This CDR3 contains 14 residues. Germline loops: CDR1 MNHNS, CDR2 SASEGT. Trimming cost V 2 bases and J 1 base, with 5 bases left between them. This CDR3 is CASSESRTNEKLFF. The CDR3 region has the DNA TGTGCCAGCAGTGAAAGTAGAACTAATGAAAAACTGTTTTTT.